This T cell receptor beta chain was identified during a study of T cell changes during pregnancy in multiple sclerosis. Germline V CDR1 and CDR2: SGHRS, YFSETQ. This CDR3 is 13 amino acids long. Between the trimmed V and J ends, which lost 3 bases and 6 bases, there was a span of 12 bases. Generated by immunoSEQ multiplex PCR, the TCRdb table keeps only in-frame clones and is missing some. Altogether 85,000 to 100,000 clones are present, roughly nine tenths being singletons, with the ten largest covering about 1.5%. The starting material was peripheral blood, obtained in the first trimester of pregnancy. The rearrangement links TRBV5-1 to TRBJ1-1; D gene ambiguous. This clonotype was obtained from a female donor with multiple sclerosis, enrolled in a pregnancy study. The CDR3 nucleotides are TGCGCCAGCAGCTACTACACGGACTCTGAAGCTTTCTTT. This encodes CASSYYTDSEAFF.